This section outlines one T cell receptor (beta chain) sequence together with its context. Its cognate antigen is unknown. There are 15 residues in the CDR3. CDR1 is LNHNV, CDR2 YYDKDF, per germline (reference sequence). Trimming cost V 3 bases and J 6 bases, with 17 bases left between them. The sample belongs to a study of graft-versus-host responses after intestinal transplantation. In the study overall: Multivisceral, liver-intestinal, or isolated intestinal transplants were performed in recipients. Induction using anti-thymocyte globulin, followed by tacrolimus and steroids for 3 to 4 years, was given to all recipients.

Study results and limitations: GvH clones detected in recipient marrow included some appearing first in ileum or blood. An association linked early post-transplant HvG declines with peak circulating GvH clone levels.

Method: immunoSEQ multiplex PCR; TCRdb's copy keeps in-frame clones and lacks some. The sample contains about 120,000 clones, 90% to 95% of which appear only once. This sequence joins TRBV15 and TRBJ1-2; possibly TRBD1 for D (6 bases). The sequences come from unstimulated CD8+ T cells sorted from spleen or lymph node cells, collected before intestinal transplant. The receptor's source is a human donor who received an intestinal transplant. DNA of the CDR3: TGTGCCACCAGCAGTAGAGGGCAGGGGCGGGATGGCTACACCTTC. Translated: CATSSRGQGRDGYTF.